This TCR beta chain was sequenced during a study of tumor and adjacent non-tumor tissue in lung cancer. Looking at the study overall: The cohort had 12 adenocarcinoma, a couple of squamous cell and 1 small cell patients. Stage I to III disease affected 10 men and 5 women aged about 31 to 85.

RNA was extracted from bulk tissue without any cell sorting. Chemotherapy-naive patients with new lung cancer underwent thoracic surgery in China, August–late 2014. A modified ARM-PCR protocol with three rounds of nested PCR amplified TCRbeta. TCRdb recomputed calls from the multiplex PCR reads with MiXCR, one row per CDR3 protein. The data contain roughly 66,000 distinct CDR3 sequences, less than 80% of them singletons. Study observations and caveats: Top 100 clones took a larger repertoire share in normal lung.

V was clipped by 5 bases and J by 5 bases; unmatched bases: 11. The CDR3 extends over 16 amino acids. The germline gives CDR1 SEHNR, CDR2 FQNEAQ (reference sequence). This clonotype showed up just once. The antigen is not known. A much larger clone differs by one base, so this may be a read error. The gene calls are TRBV7-9 and TRBJ2-5; 10 bases map to TRBD2. Sequenced sample: lung tumor tissue. The TCR originated in a man between 60 and 70 years old with non-small cell lung cancer. CDR3 nucleotides: TGTGCCAGCAGCATAAAAAGCGGGAGGGCCCTGGAGACCCAGTACTTC. Translated, it gives CASSIKSGRALETQYF.